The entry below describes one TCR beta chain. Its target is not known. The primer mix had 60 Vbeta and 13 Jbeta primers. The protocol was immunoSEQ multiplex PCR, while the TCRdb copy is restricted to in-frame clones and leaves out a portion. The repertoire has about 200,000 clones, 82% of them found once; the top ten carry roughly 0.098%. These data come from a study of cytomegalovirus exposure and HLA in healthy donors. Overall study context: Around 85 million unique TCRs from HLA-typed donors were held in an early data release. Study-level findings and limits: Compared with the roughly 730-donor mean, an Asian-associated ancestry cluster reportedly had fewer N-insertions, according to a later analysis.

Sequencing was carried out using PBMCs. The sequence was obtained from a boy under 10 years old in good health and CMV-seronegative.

The CDR3 nucleotides read TGTGCCAGCAGCAGTCGACGTAGCGGGGGCCAAGATACGCAGTATTTT. As protein: CASSSRRSGGQDTQYF. The genes are TRBV7-6 and TRBJ2-3; 9 nucleotides line up with TRBD2. V trimming: 5 bases; J trimming: 5 bases; junction bases outside the gene matches: 11. Germline CDR1 is SGHVS and CDR2 is FNYEAQ. The CDR3 has 16 residues.